This TCR beta chain was captured in a study of blood T cell repertoires in COVID-19. The overall study: Acute and convalescent COVID-19 samples came from the United States, Italy and Spain.

Germline V lookup: CDR1 MDHEN, CDR2 SYDVKM. The CDR3 sequence is 15 residues long. J was trimmed by 8 bases and V by 5 bases; bases with no gene match: 11. Method: immunoSEQ multiplex PCR; TCRdb's copy keeps in-frame clones and lacks some. The sample holds fewer than 150,000 clones, about four fifths seen once. This clonotype was obtained from an older man with acute or convalescent COVID-19. The sample consisted of peripheral blood. This chain links TRBV28 with TRBJ1-4; TRBD1 matches at 7 bases. The CDR3 loop is CASSPWGTGEEKLFF. The CDR3 DNA reads as TGTGCCAGCAGTCCTTGGGGTACAGGGGAAGAAAAACTGTTTTTT.